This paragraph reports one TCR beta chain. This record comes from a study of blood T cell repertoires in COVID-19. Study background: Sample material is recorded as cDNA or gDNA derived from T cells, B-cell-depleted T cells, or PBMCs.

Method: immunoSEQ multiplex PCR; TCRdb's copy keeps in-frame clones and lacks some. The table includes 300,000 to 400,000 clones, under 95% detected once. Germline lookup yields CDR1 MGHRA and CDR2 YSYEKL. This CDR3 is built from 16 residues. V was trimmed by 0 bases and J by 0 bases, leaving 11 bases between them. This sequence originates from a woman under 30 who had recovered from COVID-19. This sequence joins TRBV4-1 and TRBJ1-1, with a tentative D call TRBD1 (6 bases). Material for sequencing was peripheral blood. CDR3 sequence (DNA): TGCGCCAGCAGCCAAGATAATGGGGGCCTGAACACTGAAGCTTTCTTT. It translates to CASSQDNGGLNTEAFF.